The next 8 T cell receptor beta chains were all read from a single sample in a study of T cell repertoires in cytomegalovirus infection. TCRdb recomputed calls from the reads with MiXCR, one row per CDR3 protein. The sample consists of about 260,000 distinct CDR3 sequences, about an eighth of them appearing once. Sequencing input: PBMCs. All receptors come from a human donor in good health (CMV status not recorded). Some clones in this sample may be carry-over from other donors' samples.

This clonotype has a count of ten or more. The chain has TRBV7-8 and TRBJ2-3; D gene unclear. The V gene's germline CDR1 is SGHVS and CDR2 FQNEAQ. The CDR3 totals 13 residues. V was shortened by 3 bases and J by 2 bases, with 6 bases between the two germline ends. CDR3: CASSFQVTDTQYF. The DNA for the CDR3 is TGTGCCAGCAGCTTCCAGGTCACAGATACGCAGTATTTT.

This chain links TRBV4-2 with TRBJ2-5; possible D gene TRBD1, 6 bases. The CDR3 covers 17 residues. V lost 0 bases and J 2 bases, leaving 16 bases between the germline ends. Germline assignment: CDR1 LGHNA and CDR2 YNFKEQ. CDR3 sequence: CASSQERDIPLQETQYF. CDR3 nucleotides: TGTGCCAGCAGCCAAGAGAGGGACATCCCGCTTCAAGAGACCCAGTACTTC.

This clonotype has a count of ten or more. The chain employs TRBV7-2 and TRBJ2-1; D call uncertain. The V end lost 1 base, the J end lost 5 bases, and 12 bases lay between the germline ends. Germline V gives CDR1 SGHTA, CDR2 FQGNSA. The length of the CDR3 is 15 residues. CDR3 sequence (DNA): TGTGCCAGCAGCTTAGGGGCCCTGGGCCACAATGAGCAGTTCTTC. Amino acid sequence: CASSLGALGHNEQFF.

Ten or more counts support this clonotype. The genes are TRBV7-9 and TRBJ1-5; TRBD1 matches at 7 bases. The CDR3 is made up of 15 amino acids. Germline values: CDR1 SEHNR, CDR2 FQNEAQ (reference sequence). Unmatched junction bases numbered 1, after V lost 0 bases and J lost 2 bases. The CDR3 nucleotides are TGTGCCAGCAGCTTAGCCGGACAGGGCAATCAGCCCCAGCATTTT. As protein: CASSLAGQGNQPQHF.

This clonotype appeared many times. This chain uses TRBV12-3 or TRBV12-4 with TRBJ2-7; D gene uncertain. V was pared by 2 bases and J by 6 bases, with 5 bases between. The CDR3 consists of 11 residues. For the CDR3, the DNA is TGTGCCAGCAGTTTAAACAGCGAGCAGTACTTC. Translating it yields CASSLNSEQYF.

This clonotype was observed a handful of times. The chain recombines TRBV18 with TRBJ1-5, with D unresolved. Germline loops: CDR1 KGHSH, CDR2 LQKENI. Trimming left V 0 bases short and J 3 bases short, with 12 bases between. This CDR3 spans 16 amino acids. CDR3 sequence reads: CASSPPMAANNQPQHF. CDR3 nucleotide sequence: TGTGCCAGCTCACCACCGATGGCAGCGAACAATCAGCCCCAGCATTTT.

The chain links TRBV29-1 to TRBJ2-7, with 9 bases lining up with TRBD1. CDR1 SQVTM and CDR2 ANQGSEA come from the germline V gene. This CDR3 is built from 14 residues. The J segment lost 5 bases and the V segment lost 7 bases, leaving 12 bases of the junction unmatched. The CDR3 DNA reads TGCAGCGCCTCGGGAGGACAGGGGTCCCACGAGCAGTACTTC. Amino acid sequence: CSASGGQGSHEQYF.

The chain is built from TRBV20-1 and TRBJ1-2, with 7 bases aligning to TRBD1. CDR1 is DFQATT, CDR2 SNEGSKA, per germline (reference sequence). The CDR3 extends over 13 amino acids. V dropped 5 bases and J dropped 0; count of bases not matched to a gene: 3. CDR3 in DNA: TGCAGTGCTTTCGGACAGGCTAACTATGGCTACACCTTC. Protein sequence: CSAFGQANYGYTF.